This is a list of T cell receptor beta chains from one sample in a study of shared clonotypes between healthy human individuals. Generated by immunoSEQ multiplex PCR, the TCRdb table keeps only in-frame clones and is missing some. The sample shows approximately 340,000 clones, over 70% of them seen only once. Sequenced input: memory CD4+ T cells sorted from blood. The receptors come from a man aged 25 to 40 in good health. CDR3s include the opening cysteine and the closing phenylalanine or tryptophan. The D gene is left open where the match is weak. A row's size may be missing; if present it is once, few, many or a size class.

cdr3_nt	cdr3_aa	d_call	clone_size	v_call	j_call
TGTGCCAGCAGTGATTGGTCTCTCCCTGGGAAGAGGCCCCAGCATTTT	CASSDWSLPGKRPQHF	-	-	TRBV2	TRBJ1-5
TGTGCCACCAGCGGCCGGGACTTCCCGAACACCGGGGAGCTGTTTTTT	CATSGRDFPNTGELFF	-	-	TRBV15	TRBJ2-2
TGTGCCAGCAGTTACCAGGGCAATGGAAACAGCGAGCAGTACTTC	CASSYQGNGNSEQYF	-	few	TRBV27	TRBJ2-7
TGCGCCAGCAGTCACCCCCGGCGGGGGGCTGGCACCGGGGAGCTGTTTTTT	CASSHPRRGAGTGELFF	TRBD2	once	TRBV23-1	TRBJ2-2
TGCGCCAGCCTGGGGTTTTGGCACACCGGGGAGCTGTTTTTT	CASLGFWHTGELFF	-	few	TRBV10-2	TRBJ2-2
TGTGCCAGCAGGCAACAGGGAATGAACACTGAAGCTTTCTTT	CASRQQGMNTEAFF	-	many	TRBV6-6	TRBJ1-1
TGTGCCAGCAGCTTAGGAGGACAGGGGTACGAGCAGTACTTC	CASSLGGQGYEQYF	TRBD1	-	TRBV7-9	TRBJ2-7
TGCGCCAGCAGCCAAGATCCTCGGACAGCAGGCTATGGCTACACCTTC	CASSQDPRTAGYGYTF	-	once	TRBV4-3	TRBJ1-2
TGTGCCAGCAGCCCTGTCGGCGAGCAGTACTTC	CASSPVGEQYF	-	many	TRBV11-2	TRBJ2-7
TGTGCCAGCAGCAGGGACAATCAGCCCCAGCATTTT	CASSRDNQPQHF	-	few	TRBV6-5	TRBJ1-5
TGTGCCAGCTCACCACAAGGACAGGGTTACACTGAAGCTTTCTTT	CASSPQGQGYTEAFF	TRBD1	once	TRBV18	TRBJ1-1
TGCGCCAGCAGCTTTGCGCTAGCGGGAGATGGCGAGCAGTACTTC	CASSFALAGDGEQYF	TRBD2	-	TRBV5-1	TRBJ2-7
TGTGCCAGCAGCTCAGACACTTTCACAGATACGCAGTATTTT	CASSSDTFTDTQYF	-	-	TRBV7-3	TRBJ2-3
TGTGCCACCCATAGGGGGACAGTTAACACCGGGGAGCTGTTTTTT	CATHRGTVNTGELFF	TRBD1	many	TRBV19	TRBJ2-2
TGTGCCAGCAGCCAGCAACGGACTAGCGGGGTTGAGACCCAGTACTTC	CASSQQRTSGVETQYF	TRBD2	once	TRBV4-2	TRBJ2-5
TGCGCCAGCCGTCCCTCTCAGGGTTGGGGGACCCAGTACTTC	CASRPSQGWGTQYF	-	-	TRBV5-1	TRBJ2-5
TGTGCCAGCAGCGCGCGACAGGGACGTCAGCCCCAGCATTTT	CASSARQGRQPQHF	TRBD1	-	TRBV2	TRBJ1-5
TGTGCCAGCAGCCCCTGGACAGGGGTCACCGAGATCGATGGCTACACCTTC	CASSPWTGVTEIDGYTF	TRBD1	-	TRBV27	TRBJ1-2
TGTGCTAGTGGTTTGTCGGGCACAGATACGCAGTATTTT	CASGLSGTDTQYF	-	-	TRBV12-5	TRBJ2-3
TGTGCCAGCAGCCCCCTAGGACAGAAGCAGTTCTTC	CASSPLGQKQFF	-	-	TRBV5-6	TRBJ2-1
TGTGCCAGCAGCTCCGCCAGGGTGTCGAAGACCCAGTACTTC	CASSSARVSKTQYF	-	-	TRBV11-2	TRBJ2-5
TGTGCCAGCAGCTCACAGGTCTACGAGCAGTACTTC	CASSSQVYEQYF	-	-	TRBV5-6	TRBJ2-7
TGTGCCAGCAATTTCGGTAGCGACCCAAAGCAGTATTTT	CASNFGSDPKQYF	-	-	TRBV28	TRBJ2-3
TGTGCCAGCCTACTAGCGGTTACCTACAATGAGCAGTTCTTC	CASLLAVTYNEQFF	TRBD2	-	TRBV18	TRBJ2-1
TGTGCCAGCAGCCTCTTTCCGACAGGGAGGTACGAGCAGTACTTC	CASSLFPTGRYEQYF	-	-	TRBV14	TRBJ2-7
TGCGCCAGCAGCTTGGATGTTAGCGGGGGCCCCTTGGAGACCCAGTACTTC	CASSLDVSGGPLETQYF	TRBD2	once	TRBV5-1	TRBJ2-5
TGTGCCAGCAGCGTAGGCTCGGGGGGGCTCGAGCAGTACTTC	CASSVGSGGLEQYF	TRBD2	few	TRBV9	TRBJ2-7
TGTGCCAGCAGTTCCGGGTGGAAGGAGCAGTACTTC	CASSSGWKEQYF	-	few	TRBV28	TRBJ2-7
TGTGCCAGTAGTATAGGGAGCGGAAACAGCCAGCCCCAGCATTTT	CASSIGSGNSQPQHF	-	-	TRBV19	TRBJ1-5
TGTGCCAGCAGCTCAGGGGCGGGTTTCACCGGGGAGCTGTTTTTT	CASSSGAGFTGELFF	-	-	TRBV11-2	TRBJ2-2
TGTGCCAGCAGCTACCGGGACAGGGATGAAAAACTGTTTTTT	CASSYRDRDEKLFF	TRBD1	-	TRBV5-5	TRBJ1-4
TGTGCCAGCAGCTTGGGGCTAGCGGGATCCACAGATACGCAGTATTTT	CASSLGLAGSTDTQYF	TRBD2	-	TRBV7-9	TRBJ2-3
TGCGCCAGCAGCTTGGATGGGACTAGCGGGACAAATCAGTACTTC	CASSLDGTSGTNQYF	TRBD2	-	TRBV5-1	TRBJ2-4
TGCAGCGCCGGGGACAGGGACGGGTATGGCTACACCTTC	CSAGDRDGYGYTF	TRBD1	-	TRBV29-1	TRBJ1-2
TGTGCCAGCAGCTTGTTCGTTAGGCGGACTAGCGCACAAGAGACCCAGTACTTC	CASSLFVRRTSAQETQYF	TRBD2	-	TRBV5-6	TRBJ2-5
TGCGCCAGCAGCCTGAGATCACGGACAGAATATAGCAATCAGCCCCAGCATTTT	CASSLRSRTEYSNQPQHF	-	-	TRBV5-1	TRBJ1-5
TGTGCCAGCAGCTTTTACGGCGGGCAGTACTTC	CASSFYGGQYF	-	-	TRBV5-6	TRBJ2-7
TGTGCCACCACGTACAGGAGTGGAGAGACCCAGTACTTC	CATTYRSGETQYF	-	-	TRBV10-3	TRBJ2-5
TGTGCCACCAGCAGAGATGGGGTGAGGGAGACCCAGTACTTC	CATSRDGVRETQYF	-	-	TRBV15	TRBJ2-5
TGTGCCAGCAGCTTAGTCGGGGCCTACAATGAGCAGTTCTTC	CASSLVGAYNEQFF	-	few	TRBV11-2	TRBJ2-1
TGCGCCAGCAGCCAAGGACAGGCAATAGATACGCAGTATTTT	CASSQGQAIDTQYF	-	once	TRBV4-1	TRBJ2-3
TGTGCCAGCAGGGACAGGAGAGCGGGCACAGATACGCAGTATTTT	CASRDRRAGTDTQYF	TRBD1	-	TRBV6-1	TRBJ2-3
TGTGCCAGCAGCCCCACCCCTCTCTCCGAGCAGTACTTC	CASSPTPLSEQYF	-	-	TRBV11-2	TRBJ2-7
TGTGCCAGCAGCTCCGGGACTAAAAGGTTCTTC	CASSSGTKRFF	TRBD2	-	TRBV7-2	TRBJ2-1
TGTGCCAGCAGCTTAAACGGGAATCAAGAGACCCAGTACTTC	CASSLNGNQETQYF	-	-	TRBV7-3	TRBJ2-5
TGCGCCAGCTGGGGACGATCCTACAATGAGCAGTTCTTC	CASWGRSYNEQFF	-	once	TRBV10-2	TRBJ2-1
TGTGCCAGCAGCCAGGCGGGCGGCGCGAACACCGGGGAGCTGTTTTTT	CASSQAGGANTGELFF	-	-	TRBV14	TRBJ2-2
TGTGCCAGCAGAGAGGACAGGGATACGCAGTATTTT	CASREDRDTQYF	TRBD1	-	TRBV6-1	TRBJ2-3
TGCGCCAGCAGCCAAGCGGCTAGCGGAGATCAGGAGACCCAGTACTTC	CASSQAASGDQETQYF	TRBD2	-	TRBV4-3	TRBJ2-5
TGTGCCAGCAGGATCGACCCGGGGGTCGAAGAGACCCAGTACTTC	CASRIDPGVEETQYF	-	many	TRBV6-1	TRBJ2-5
TGCGCCAGCAGCCCTAGGGCGGATACGCAGTATTTT	CASSPRADTQYF	-	-	TRBV5-1	TRBJ2-3
TGTGCCAGCAGCCTACTCCTCACGGGAGCGGGTCAAGAGACCCAGTACTTC	CASSLLLTGAGQETQYF	-	-	TRBV7-7	TRBJ2-5
TGTGCCATCAGAGGGACAGGGGGCGTCAACGAGCAGTACTTC	CAIRGTGGVNEQYF	TRBD1	-	TRBV10-3	TRBJ2-7
TGTGCCAGCAAAGGACAGGGGCTTTACAATGAGCAGTTCTTC	CASKGQGLYNEQFF	TRBD1	-	TRBV5-4	TRBJ2-1
TGTGCCAGTAGTATTATGTACAGGTCTGGGGAGACCCAGTACTTC	CASSIMYRSGETQYF	-	-	TRBV19	TRBJ2-5
TGTGCCTCCTCCGGGGCAGGGGGTTTGGGCATTCAGTACTTC	CASSGAGGLGIQYF	TRBD1	few	TRBV30	TRBJ2-4
TGCGCCAGCAGCACCGGACACTCCTACGAGCAGTACTTC	CASSTGHSYEQYF	-	-	TRBV5-1	TRBJ2-7